This T cell receptor beta chain was observed in a study of blood T cell repertoires in COVID-19. Study-level information: Acute and convalescent COVID-19 samples came from the United States, Italy and Spain. PBMCs, B-cell-depleted T cells, or T cells provided the cDNA or gDNA that made up the material.

CDR3 size: 15 residues. Germline CDR1 and CDR2: MNHEY and SMNVEV (reference sequence). Trimming took 5 bases from V and 4 from J, leaving 17 bases between them. In the authors' methods: The assay estimated nucleated cells by amplifying reference gene primers. Profiling relied on immunoSEQ multiplex PCR, and the TCRdb table lists in-frame clones only, not all of them. V, J and clone size reflect that table, while D and trimming were determined from the DNA. The table shows about 180,000 clones, with 86% occurring only once. The TCR sequence derives from a man aged 65 to 79 with active or convalescent COVID-19. The chain couples TRBV27 to TRBJ1-1, with D possibly being TRBD1 (5 bases). What was sequenced was peripheral blood. CDR3 region: CASSPLGHQGTEAFF. The CDR3 region has the DNA TGTGCCAGCAGTCCCCTCGGGCACCAGGGCACTGAAGCTTTCTTT.